This TCR beta chain emerged from a study of blood T cell repertoires in COVID-19. Turning to the study itself: The United States, Italy and Spain provided the acute and convalescent COVID-19 samples.

In terms of age and location, participants ranged from about 18 to 100 years and lived in about 25 US areas. This table comes from immunoSEQ multiplex PCR, and its TCRdb copy is limited to in-frame clones, with some not included. Among about 220,000 clones listed, about 80% were seen once. V lost 2 bases, J lost 4 bases, and 11 bases lay in between. In germline, CDR1 is MNHEY, CDR2 SMNVEV (reference sequence). The CDR3 is made up of 14 amino acids. Input material: PBMCs or T cells enriched from blood (not recorded which). The rearrangement links TRBV27 to TRBJ1-1, with D perhaps TRBD1 (5 bases). This clonotype was sampled from a woman between 35 and 50 years old with acute COVID-19. CDR3 protein: CASSLLPGITEAFF. The CDR3 nucleotides read TGTGCCAGCAGTTTACTGCCAGGGATCACTGAAGCTTTCTTT.